A single sample is the source of the 21 T cell receptor beta chains below, sequenced in a study of blood T cell repertoires in COVID-19. Method: immunoSEQ multiplex PCR; TCRdb's copy keeps in-frame clones and lacks some. Of 55,000 to 75,000 clones listed, around four fifths were seen once; the top ten hold approximately 24%. Sequencing used peripheral blood. The receptors here all came from a man aged 55 to 70 with acute or convalescent COVID-19.

J is TRBJ1-1 and V is TRBV10-3; no firm D call. This CDR3 comprises 13 residues. Per the germline V gene, CDR1 is ENHRY and CDR2 is SYGVKD. The V and J ends lost 8 bases and 5 bases respectively, with 15 bases between them. The CDR3 here is CAISAEGGTEAFF. In DNA form, the CDR3 reads TGTGCCATCTCGGCGGAGGGTGGGACTGAAGCTTTCTTT.

The chain couples TRBV19 to TRBJ2-5, with 10 bases aligning to TRBD2. Germline lookup yields CDR1 LNHDA and CDR2 SQIVND (reference sequence). The CDR3 extends over 15 amino acids. J was trimmed by 5 bases and V by 5 bases; bases with no gene match: 8. In DNA form, the CDR3 reads TGTGCCAGTAGTCCCCAGCGGGGGGGCCAGGAGACCCAGTACTTC. It specifies CASSPQRGGQETQYF.

The chain is built from TRBV25-1 and TRBJ2-3; 7 bases fit TRBD2. V shed 4 bases and J 0 bases; nucleotides not matched to a gene: 4. The CDR3 extends over 15 amino acids. Germline loops: CDR1 MGHDK, CDR2 SYGVNS. CDR3 residues: CASSVYGGSTDTQYF. CDR3 coding DNA: TGTGCCAGCAGTGTCTACGGGGGGAGCACAGATACGCAGTATTTT.

The gene calls are TRBV27 and TRBJ2-5, with D possibly matching TRBD2 (7 bases). The V and J ends lost 1 base and 3 bases respectively, with 15 bases between them. From germline, CDR1 is MNHEY and CDR2 SMNVEV (reference sequence). CDR3 length equals 16 residues. CDR3 sequence (DNA): TGTGCCAGCAGTTTATTCTACGGGGGGCTGGAAGAGACCCAGTACTTC. It specifies CASSLFYGGLEETQYF.

CDR3 nucleotides: TGTGCCAGCAGCTTAGGCTCAGGCGTCGCAACTAATGAAAAACTGTTTTTT. Translation: CASSLGSGVATNEKLFF. This chain connects TRBV5-8 to TRBJ1-4; D is undetermined. In germline, CDR1 is SGHTS, CDR2 YDEGEE. The CDR3 sequence is 17 residues long. Trimming shortened V by 2 bases and J by 0 bases, and 14 bases separated the two germline ends.

The chain is built from TRBV19 and TRBJ2-5; possible D gene TRBD2, 6 bases. Germline V gene data show CDR1 as LNHDA and CDR2 as SQIVND (reference sequence). The CDR3 sequence is 13 residues long. V was trimmed by 3 bases and J by 5 bases, leaving 10 bases between them. The CDR3 DNA follows: TGTGCCAGTAGTATCCTCGGAGGGGAGACCCAGTACTTC. It translates to CASSILGGETQYF.

V is TRBV30 and J is TRBJ1-2; 7 bases are shared with TRBD1. There are 16 residues in the CDR3. Germline values: CDR1 GTSNPN, CDR2 SVGIG (reference sequence). Trimming cost V 0 bases and J 0 bases; bases outside gene matches: 7. CDR3: CAWSVPRTGTNYGYTF. DNA of the CDR3: TGTGCCTGGAGTGTACCCAGGACAGGTACTAACTATGGCTACACCTTC.

The rearrangement links TRBV29-1 to TRBJ1-2; D gene uncertain. The CDR3 is 14 amino acids. Germline assignment: CDR1 SQVTM and CDR2 ANQGSEA. Trimming stripped 7 bases from V and 4 bases from J, with 19 bases between. The CDR3 region has the DNA TGCAGCGCCGAAGGCGGGCTAATTCCCTATGGCTACACCTTC. This codes for CSAEGGLIPYGYTF.

This clone was recorded once. The chain recombines TRBV5-1 with TRBJ1-1; 7 bases are a match to TRBD1. CDR3 length equals 15 residues. Germline trimming cut 4 bases from V and 1 base from J; bases unmatched to any gene: 7. Germline assignment: CDR1 SGHRS and CDR2 YFSETQ. In DNA, the CDR3 is TGCGCCAGCAGCGAACAGGGGTCGGGGAACACTGAAGCTTTCTTT. Translation gives CASSEQGSGNTEAFF.

This clone was counted between two and nine times. This chain uses TRBV7-9 with TRBJ1-1, with TRBD1 as a possible D gene (6 bases). The CDR3 spans 14 residues. V dropped 0 bases and J dropped 5 bases, with 10 bases sitting between them. Per the germline V gene, CDR1 is SEHNR and CDR2 is FQNEAQ (reference sequence). CDR3 nucleotide sequence: TGTGCCAGCAGCTTAGCCAGGGGAGAGACTGAAGCTTTCTTT. Its translation: CASSLARGETEAFF.

V gene TRBV5-6 combines with J gene TRBJ2-7; tentative D call: TRBD2 (6 bases). The CDR3 loop spans 14 amino acids. Per the germline V gene, CDR1 is SGHDT and CDR2 is YYEEEE. The V end was cut by 3 bases, the J end by 1 base, with 11 bases between. Here the CDR3 reads CASSSETRSYEQYV. CDR3 nucleotides: TGTGCCAGCAGCTCCGAGACTAGGTCCTACGAGCAGTACGTC.

The V and J genes are TRBV5-6 and TRBJ1-2, with 8 bases lining up with TRBD1. V trimming: 4 bases; J trimming: 3 bases; junction bases outside the gene matches: 14. The CDR3 totals 17 residues. Looked up from germline, CDR1 is SGHDT and CDR2 is YYEEEE. The CDR3 protein is CASSPGTGLPDYYGYTF. As DNA, the CDR3 is TGTGCCAGCAGCCCCGGGACAGGCCTTCCAGACTACTATGGCTACACCTTC.

In its sample, this clone was seen a few times. The chain carries TRBV6-5 and TRBJ2-7; unclear D gene. Germline values: CDR1 MNHEY, CDR2 SVGAGI. Trimming removed 6 bases from V and 3 bases from J, with 9 bases in between. The CDR3 extends over 12 amino acids. The CDR3 DNA is TGTGCCAGCAGCCAGATCCACTACGAGCAGTACTTC. Its protein product is CASSQIHYEQYF.

The chain carries TRBV19 and TRBJ2-2, with 9 nucleotides matching TRBD2. The CDR3 consists of 16 residues. The germline CDR1 and CDR2 sequences are LNHDA and SQIVND (reference sequence). Germline trimming cut 5 bases from V and 6 bases from J; bases unmatched to any gene: 10. CDR3 protein: CASSQGLAGDSGELFF. The CDR3 bases are TGTGCCAGTAGTCAGGGACTAGCCGGGGATTCCGGGGAGCTGTTTTTT.

This clone has more than one count but fewer than ten. The V gene is TRBV9, the J gene TRBJ2-2, with D maybe TRBD1 (6 bases). The CDR3 sequence is 18 residues long. Germline V gene sequence: CDR1 SGDLS, CDR2 YYNGEE. Trimming left V 4 bases short and J 6 bases short, with 25 bases between. CDR3 protein: CASSPRGEVGPGAGELFF. The CDR3 region has the DNA TGTGCCAGCAGCCCAAGAGGCGAAGTGGGGCCAGGGGCCGGGGAGCTGTTTTTT. Full variable domain (outside the CDR3, taken from reference TRBV9 and TRBJ2-2): DSGVTQTPKHLITATGQRVTLRCSPRSGDLSVYWYQQSLDQGLQFLIQYYNGEERAKGNILERFSAQQFPDLHSELNLSSLELGDSALYFCASSPRGEVGPGAGELFFGEGSRLTVL.

The CDR3 loop is CASSPPPGGDYNEQFF. CDR3 coding DNA: TGTGCCAGCTCACCACCGCCGGGGGGCGATTACAATGAGCAGTTCTTC. The rearrangement links TRBV18 to TRBJ2-1, with D possibly matching TRBD2 (7 bases). Germline CDR1 and CDR2: KGHSH and LQKENI. The CDR3 loop spans 16 amino acids. Trimming stripped 0 bases from V and 4 bases from J, with 13 bases between.

The chain is built from TRBV10-3 and TRBJ2-6; 9 positions agree with TRBD1. The CDR3 consists of 17 residues. V gave up 2 bases and J gave up 7 bases; unmatched junction bases: 9. CDR1 ENHRY and CDR2 SYGVKD come from the germline V gene. The CDR3 sequence is CAISEGPGTGYANVLTF. CDR3 nucleotide sequence: TGTGCCATCAGTGAGGGGCCCGGGACAGGGTATGCCAACGTCCTGACTTTC.

The J gene is TRBJ1-2, the V gene TRBV20-1, with TRBD1 matching 8 bases. The V and J ends lost 3 bases and 3 bases, in that order; junction bases with no gene match: 9. This CDR3 contains 15 residues. The germline gives CDR1 DFQATT, CDR2 SNEGSKA (reference sequence). The CDR3 reads CSASVAVQGDYGYTF. In DNA form, the CDR3 reads TGCAGTGCTAGTGTGGCGGTACAGGGGGACTATGGCTACACCTTC.

This clone came up a few times. The chain couples TRBV30 to TRBJ2-7; TRBD2 is a possible D gene (6 bases). Trimming pared 1 base from V and 0 bases from J, leaving 19 bases between. Germline V gene data show CDR1 as GTSNPN and CDR2 as SVGIG (reference sequence). The CDR3 loop spans 17 amino acids. The CDR3 protein is CAWSAYAGLLSSYEQYF. The CDR3 DNA sequence: TGTGCCTGGAGTGCCTATGCGGGACTCTTGAGCTCCTACGAGCAGTACTTC.

The chain carries TRBV20-1 and TRBJ2-1; D not certain. The CDR3 has 11 amino acids. V was cut by 5 bases and J by 7 bases, with 9 bases left in between. CDR1 is DFQATT, CDR2 SNEGSKA, per germline (reference sequence). The chain's CDR3 is CSASIGNEQFF. In DNA form, the CDR3 reads TGCAGTGCTTCTATCGGGAATGAGCAGTTCTTC.

The rearrangement joins TRBV6-5 to TRBJ2-7; tentative D call: TRBD2 (6 bases). V gave up 6 bases and J gave up 3 bases, with 15 bases separating them. CDR3 size: 14 residues. Germline loops: CDR1 MNHEY, CDR2 SVGAGI. The DNA for the CDR3 is TGTGCCAGCAGAAGCCGGGGGTTGAGCTACGAGCAGTACTTC. Its translation: CASRSRGLSYEQYF.